This T cell receptor beta chain was recorded in a study of T cells in Graves' hyperthyroidism and ophthalmopathy. Study-level results: In validation, the model predicted ophthalmopathy. These predictions came a median about 6.5 months before onset. Among thyroid clonotypes expanded above 0.001, most also appeared in blood.

In its sample, this clonotype was seen many times. Antigen: not known. Amplification yielded TCR beta CDR3 regions, with RNA transcripts as the source. During a first-round RT-PCR of the TCR CDR3, the HTBI primer set was used. Each CDR3 protein is one row after TCRdb ran MiXCR on the multiplex PCR reads. Here the sample spans under 700,000 distinct CDR3 sequences, over 15% being singletons. Germline CDR1 GTSNPN, CDR2 SVGIG (reference sequence). Between the trimmed V and J ends, which lost 4 bases and 5 bases, there was a span of 11 bases. This CDR3 is 12 amino acids long. Hyperthyroidism had been newly diagnosed in patients aged 18 to 65, and its duration was under 2 months. Extraction of PBMCs used 10 ml of fresh peripheral blood.

This TCR was recovered from a woman aged 18-29 years with Graves' hyperthyroidism. This chain uses TRBV30 with TRBJ1-2, with D possibly TRBD1 on 6 matching bases. Sequencing used blood. CDR3 in DNA: TGTGCCTGGACCACAGGGAGGTATGGCTACACCTTC. Residues: CAWTTGRYGYTF.